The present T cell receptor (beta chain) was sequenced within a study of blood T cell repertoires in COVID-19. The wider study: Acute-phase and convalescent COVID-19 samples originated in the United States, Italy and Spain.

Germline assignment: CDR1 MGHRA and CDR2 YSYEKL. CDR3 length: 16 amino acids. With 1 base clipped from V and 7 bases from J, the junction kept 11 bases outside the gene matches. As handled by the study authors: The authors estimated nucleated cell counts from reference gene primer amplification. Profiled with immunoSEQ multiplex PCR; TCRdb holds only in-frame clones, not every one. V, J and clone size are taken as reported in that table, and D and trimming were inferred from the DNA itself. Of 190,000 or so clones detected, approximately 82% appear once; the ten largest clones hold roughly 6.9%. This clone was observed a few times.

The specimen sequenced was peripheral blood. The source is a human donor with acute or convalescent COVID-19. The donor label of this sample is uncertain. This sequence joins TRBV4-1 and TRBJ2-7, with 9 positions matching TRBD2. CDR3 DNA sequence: TGCGCCAGCAGCCAAGGACAGGGAGCGGGAGGAAAGGAGCAGTACTTC. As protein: CASSQGQGAGGKEQYF.